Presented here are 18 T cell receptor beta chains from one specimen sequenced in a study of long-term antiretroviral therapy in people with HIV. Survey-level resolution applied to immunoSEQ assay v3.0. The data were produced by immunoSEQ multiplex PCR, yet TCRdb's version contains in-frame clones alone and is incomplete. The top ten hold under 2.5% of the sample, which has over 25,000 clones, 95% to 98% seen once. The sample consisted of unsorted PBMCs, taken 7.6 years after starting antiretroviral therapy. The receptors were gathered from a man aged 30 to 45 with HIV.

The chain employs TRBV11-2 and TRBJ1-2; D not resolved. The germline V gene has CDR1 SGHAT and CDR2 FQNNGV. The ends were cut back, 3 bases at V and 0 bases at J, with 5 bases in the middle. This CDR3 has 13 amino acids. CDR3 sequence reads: CASSFTANYGYTF. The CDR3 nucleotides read TGTGCCAGCAGCTTTACAGCTAACTATGGCTACACCTTC. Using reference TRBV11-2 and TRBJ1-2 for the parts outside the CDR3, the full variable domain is EAGVAQSPRYKIIEKRQSVAFWCNPISGHATLYWYQQILGQGPKLLIQFQNNGVVDDSQLPKDRFSAERLKGVDSTLKIQPAKLEDSAVYLCASSFTANYGYTFGSGTRLTVV.

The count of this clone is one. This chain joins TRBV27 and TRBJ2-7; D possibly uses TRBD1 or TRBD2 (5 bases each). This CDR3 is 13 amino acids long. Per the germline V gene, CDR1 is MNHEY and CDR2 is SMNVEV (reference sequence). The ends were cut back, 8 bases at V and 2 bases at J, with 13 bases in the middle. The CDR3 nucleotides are TGTGCCAGCGGGTGGGACCCCGCCTACGAGCAGTACTTC. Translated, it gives CASGWDPAYEQYF.

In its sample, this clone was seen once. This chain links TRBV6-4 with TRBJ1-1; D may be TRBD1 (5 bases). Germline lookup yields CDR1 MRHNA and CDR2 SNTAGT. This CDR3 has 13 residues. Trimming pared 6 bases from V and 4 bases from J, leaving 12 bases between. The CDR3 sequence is CASRMEGSTEAFF. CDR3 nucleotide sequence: TGTGCCAGCAGAATGGAGGGGAGCACTGAAGCTTTCTTT.

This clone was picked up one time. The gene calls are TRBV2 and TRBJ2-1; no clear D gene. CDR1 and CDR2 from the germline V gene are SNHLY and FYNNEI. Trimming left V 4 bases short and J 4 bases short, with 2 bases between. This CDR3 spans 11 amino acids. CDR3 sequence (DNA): TGTGCCAGCAGTGCTTACAATGAGCAGTTCTTC. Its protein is CASSAYNEQFF.

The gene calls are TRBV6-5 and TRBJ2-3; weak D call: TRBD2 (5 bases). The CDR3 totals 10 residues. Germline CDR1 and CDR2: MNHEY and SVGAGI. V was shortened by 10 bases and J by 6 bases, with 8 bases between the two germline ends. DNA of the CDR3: TGTGCCACCAGAGGGGATACGCAGTATTTT. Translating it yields CATRGDTQYF.

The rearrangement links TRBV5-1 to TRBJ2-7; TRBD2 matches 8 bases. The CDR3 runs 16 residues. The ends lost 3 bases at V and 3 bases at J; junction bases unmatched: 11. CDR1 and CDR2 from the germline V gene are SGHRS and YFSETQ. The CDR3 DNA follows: TGCGCCAGCAGCTCCTTTAGCGGGGCCCCCATCTACGAGCAGTACTTC. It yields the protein CASSSFSGAPIYEQYF.

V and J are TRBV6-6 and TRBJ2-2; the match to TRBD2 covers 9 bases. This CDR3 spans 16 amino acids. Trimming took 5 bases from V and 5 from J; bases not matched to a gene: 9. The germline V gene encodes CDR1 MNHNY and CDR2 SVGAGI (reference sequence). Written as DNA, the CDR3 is TGTGCCAGCAGTCCCTTGGCGGGGGGGCCGACCGGGGAGCTGTTTTTT. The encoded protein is CASSPLAGGPTGELFF.

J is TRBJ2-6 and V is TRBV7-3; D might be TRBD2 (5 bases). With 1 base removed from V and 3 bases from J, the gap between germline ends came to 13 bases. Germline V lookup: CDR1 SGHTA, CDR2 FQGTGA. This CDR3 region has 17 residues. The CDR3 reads CASSLKVAGLGANVLTF. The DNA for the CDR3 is TGTGCCAGCAGCTTAAAGGTTGCGGGCCTTGGGGCCAACGTCCTGACTTTC.

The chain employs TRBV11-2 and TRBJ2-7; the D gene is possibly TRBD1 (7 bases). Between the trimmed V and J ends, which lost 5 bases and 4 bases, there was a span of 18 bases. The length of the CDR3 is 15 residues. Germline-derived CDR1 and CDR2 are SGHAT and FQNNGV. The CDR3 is CASSGIDRAGYEQYF. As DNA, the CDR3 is TGTGCCAGCAGCGGAATTGACAGGGCGGGGTACGAGCAGTACTTC.

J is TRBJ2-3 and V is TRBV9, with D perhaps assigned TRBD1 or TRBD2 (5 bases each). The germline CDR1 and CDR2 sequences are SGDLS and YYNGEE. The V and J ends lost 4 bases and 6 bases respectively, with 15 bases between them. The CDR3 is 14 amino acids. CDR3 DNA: TGTGCCAGCAGCCAAGTGGGGGTCGAGGATACGCAGTATTTT. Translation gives CASSQVGVEDTQYF.

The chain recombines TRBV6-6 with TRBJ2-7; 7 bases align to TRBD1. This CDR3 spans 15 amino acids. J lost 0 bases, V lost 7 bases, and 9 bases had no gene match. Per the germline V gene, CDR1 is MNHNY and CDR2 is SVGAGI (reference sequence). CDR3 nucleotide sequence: TGTGCCAGCAACCCCCAAGGGACAGTCTCCTACGAGCAGTACTTC. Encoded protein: CASNPQGTVSYEQYF.

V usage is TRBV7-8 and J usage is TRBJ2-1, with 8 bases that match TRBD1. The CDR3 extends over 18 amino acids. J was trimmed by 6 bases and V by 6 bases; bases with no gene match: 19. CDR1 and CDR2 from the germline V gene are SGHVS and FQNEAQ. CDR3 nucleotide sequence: TGTGCCAGCAGTCATTGGAGGACAGGGACCCACAGGAGCAATGAGCAGTTCTTC. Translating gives CASSHWRTGTHRSNEQFF.

This CDR3 reads CASSYSGEQFF. CDR3 DNA: TGTGCCAGCAGTTACAGCGGTGAGCAGTTCTTC. The V and J genes are TRBV6-6 and TRBJ2-1; D possibly corresponds to TRBD2 (5 bases). Germline V lookup: CDR1 MNHNY, CDR2 SVGAGI (reference sequence). V was clipped by 2 bases and J by 9 bases, with 5 bases between them. CDR3 length: 11 residues.

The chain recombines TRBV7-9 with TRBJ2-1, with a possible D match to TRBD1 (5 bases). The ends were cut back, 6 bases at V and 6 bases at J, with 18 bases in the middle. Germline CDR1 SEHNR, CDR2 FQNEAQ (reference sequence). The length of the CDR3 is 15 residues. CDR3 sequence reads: CASRSGHTLGNEQFF. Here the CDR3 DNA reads TGTGCCAGCAGATCAGGACACACATTAGGCAATGAGCAGTTCTTC.

CDR3 loop: CATSDSRRTETQYF. The CDR3 DNA follows: TGTGCCACCTCGGACTCACGGCGAACAGAGACCCAGTACTTC. The V call is TRBV6-1, the J call TRBJ2-5; weak D call: TRBD2 (5 bases). There are 14 residues in the CDR3. Germline V lookup: CDR1 MNHNS, CDR2 SASEGT. Trimming shortened V by 10 bases and J by 4 bases, and 19 bases separated the two germline ends.

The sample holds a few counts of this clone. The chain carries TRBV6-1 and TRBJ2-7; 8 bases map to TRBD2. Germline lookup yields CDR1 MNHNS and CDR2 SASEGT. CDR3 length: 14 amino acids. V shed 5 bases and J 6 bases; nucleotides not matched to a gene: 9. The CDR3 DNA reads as TGTGCCAGCAGTACCCAAGGACTAGCTCCCGAGCAGTACTTC. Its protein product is CASSTQGLAPEQYF.

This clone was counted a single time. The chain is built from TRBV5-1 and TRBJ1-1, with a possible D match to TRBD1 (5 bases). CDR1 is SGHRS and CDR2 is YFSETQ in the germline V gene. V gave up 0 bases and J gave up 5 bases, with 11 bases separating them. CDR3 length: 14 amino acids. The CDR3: CASSLEWGVTEAFF. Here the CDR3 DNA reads TGCGCCAGCAGCTTGGAGTGGGGGGTGACTGAAGCTTTCTTT.

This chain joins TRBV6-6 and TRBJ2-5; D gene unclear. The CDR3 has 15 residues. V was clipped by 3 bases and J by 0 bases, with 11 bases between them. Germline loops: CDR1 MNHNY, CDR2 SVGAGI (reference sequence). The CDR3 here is CASSYYQNHQETQYF. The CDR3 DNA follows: TGTGCCAGCAGTTATTACCAGAACCACCAAGAGACCCAGTACTTC.